This T cell receptor beta chain derives from a study of persistence of HIV-infected CD4 T cells. This nonspecific control used anti-CD3/anti-CD28 bead stimulation of CD4+ T cells. Responding CD4+ T cells were sorted by upregulation of both CD40 ligand and CD69. Germline V gene sequence: CDR1 MNHNY, CDR2 SVGAGI (reference sequence). The CDR3 is 15 residues long. Trimming cost V 1 base and J 3 bases; bases outside gene matches: 1. To note about this clone: Its antigen is not known.

The immunoSEQ assay was version 4, run in survey mode. The method was immunoSEQ multiplex PCR; TCRdb's version includes in-frame clones alone and lacks a portion of them. The sample contains about 40,000 clones, 80% to 90% of which appear only once. This specimen consisted of CD4+ T cells sorted from PBMCs after approximately 20-hour stimulation, obtained from a patient who received antiretroviral therapy. The chain couples TRBV6-6 to TRBJ2-5; TRBD2 matches 11 bases. The TCR was taken from an adult man with HIV who was CMV-seropositive. CDR3 amino acids: CASSYLGLAEETQYF. CDR3 bases: TGTGCCAGCAGTTACTTGGGACTAGCGGAAGAGACCCAGTACTTC.